In this sample, the clone carrying this T cell receptor (beta chain) turned up once. Its specificity is not known. These data are taken from a study of blood T cells in healthy people across ages. Study-level findings and limits: Any conclusive comparison of naive versus antigen-experienced cells was prevented by using unsorted PBMCs.

The use of a sample-barcoded 5' primer and a J-beta primer mix characterized a second PCR of 7 to 11 cycles. A 12-random-nucleotide template-switch adaptor tagged each cDNA molecule. No fewer than 3 million CDR3-containing paired-end reads came from each sample. TCRdb reprocessed the 5' RACE reads with MiXCR, giving one entry per CDR3 protein. This table holds about 680,000 distinct CDR3 sequences, around 49% found once. The CDR3 has 14 amino acids. Germline V CDR1 and CDR2: ENHRY, SYGVKD. Trimming at V came to 3 bases and at J to 2 bases, leaving 2 bases not matched to a gene. This clonotype was sampled from a woman aged 55-69 years in good health. This rearrangement joins TRBV10-3 to TRBJ2-7; the match to TRBD2 covers 9 bases. Sequenced input: blood. CDR3: CAISEGLAPYEQYF. In DNA form, the CDR3 reads TGTGCCATCAGTGAAGGACTAGCGCCCTACGAGCAGTACTTC.